In its sample, the clone carrying this T cell receptor (beta chain) was seen once. The antigen is undetermined. The sample is drawn from a study of CD8 T cells in Susac syndrome. Study-wide results and caveats: Expansion of Susac CD8+ clones peaked in TEMRA cells and in active patients.

V was cut by 4 bases and J by 10 bases, with 18 bases left in between. Per the germline V gene, CDR1 is SGDLS and CDR2 is YYNGEE. The CDR3 runs to 14 residues. Random hexamers were used to reverse transcribe the RNA input (about 0.45 to 1 ug). Amplification of the TCR beta CDR3 was carried out by immunoSEQ multiplex PCR, which spanned a total of 54 Vbeta and 13 Jbeta segments. TCRdb reprocessed the immunoSEQ multiplex PCR reads with MiXCR, giving one entry per CDR3 protein. Of 85,000 to 130,000 distinct CDR3 sequences listed, roughly 95% are singletons. In blood CD8+ and CD4+ T cells, TCR beta underwent sequencing.

The chain carries TRBV9 and TRBJ1-5, with TRBD1 as a possible D gene (6 bases). The sequenced sample was CD8+ T cells from PBMCs. The TCR comes from a human donor with Susac syndrome. The CDR3 spells CASSSDSAWGPQHF. The CDR3 DNA is TGTGCCAGCAGCTCGGACAGCGCCTGGGGACCCCAGCATTTT.